This TCR beta chain was captured in a study of cytomegalovirus exposure and HLA in healthy donors. Donors had nominal health at sampling but likely had unrecorded immune exposures. V was trimmed by 1 base and J by 0 bases, leaving 10 bases between them. The CDR3 runs to 16 residues. The germline V gene has CDR1 LGHNA and CDR2 YSLEER. Use of 60 Vbeta and 13 Jbeta primers characterized the PCR. Authors' data handling: In a later analysis, of 80 million to 90 million unique beta chains, some 10 million appeared in at least two donors. The assay was immunoSEQ multiplex PCR, and TCRdb's table has in-frame clones only and misses some. Clone size and the V and J calls come from that table; the DNA yielded D and trimming. In the table there are about 210,000 clones, 70% to 90% of which are singletons.

The clonotype comes from a man aged 30 to 45 in good health and CMV-seronegative. Sequencing was carried out using PBMCs. The chain recombines TRBV4-3 with TRBJ2-1; D is possibly TRBD1 (5 bases). In DNA form, the CDR3 reads TGCGCCAGCAGCCAAGCCCACAGGAGCTCCTACAATGAGCAGTTCTTC. Translated, it gives CASSQAHRSSYNEQFF.